This TCR beta chain was observed in a study of blood T cell repertoires in COVID-19. Across the whole study: Sites across the United States, Italy and Spain contributed samples from acute and convalescent COVID-19. The analysed material was cDNA or gDNA that came from T cells, B-cell-depleted T cells, or PBMCs.

Across about two dozen US areas, participants ranged in age from about 18 to 100 years. As processed by the authors: Using reference gene primer amplification, nucleated cell counts were estimated. Sequencing was performed with immunoSEQ multiplex PCR; in TCRdb, only in-frame clones are kept and a portion is missing. The DNA gave D and trimming, while V, J and clone size come from that table. This table has 200,000 to 250,000 clones, approximately 80% appearing once. The origin of this receptor is a man between 60 and 75 years old who had recovered from COVID-19. What was sequenced was PBMCs or T cells enriched from blood (not recorded which).

Here the CDR3 reads CASSLGVGLAGGAYYNEQFF. The CDR3 DNA reads TGTGCCAGCAGTTTAGGGGTAGGACTAGCGGGGGGCGCCTACTACAATGAGCAGTTCTTC. The gene calls are TRBV27 and TRBJ2-1, with 14 bases that match TRBD2. The CDR3 runs to 20 residues. Germline CDR1 MNHEY, CDR2 SMNVEV (reference sequence). After removal of 2 bases from V and 3 bases from J, the junction contained 12 bases not matched to a gene.